The rows below give T cell receptor beta chains drawn from one sample of a study of shared clonotypes between healthy human individuals. Sequencing was performed with immunoSEQ multiplex PCR; in TCRdb, only in-frame clones are kept and a portion is missing. The sample includes fewer than 3 million clones, about nine tenths of them seen just once. Material: naive CD4+ T cells from PBMCs. The source of these receptors is a man younger than 30 in good health. Some clones in this sample may be carry-over from other donors' samples. The CDR3 runs from the conserved cysteine through the conserved F or W. Expanded clones get a size class; other rows say once, few or many, or leave the size out.

TRBV6-6 NA CASFHSGLTYEQYF
TRBV5-5 NA CASSLTGDSGANVLTF
TRBV29-1 NA CSVEGTVTDTQYF
TRBV2 few CASSWTDTQYF
TRBV7-2 NA CASSLGRGRPEAFF
TRBV7-2 NA CASSPLPTDTQYF
TRBV5-1 NA CASSYRTSASYEQYF
TRBV7-3 few CASSLTSGNTIYF
TRBV27 once CASSLWVGSSYNEQFF
TRBV27 NA CASSKRVGTANNEQFF